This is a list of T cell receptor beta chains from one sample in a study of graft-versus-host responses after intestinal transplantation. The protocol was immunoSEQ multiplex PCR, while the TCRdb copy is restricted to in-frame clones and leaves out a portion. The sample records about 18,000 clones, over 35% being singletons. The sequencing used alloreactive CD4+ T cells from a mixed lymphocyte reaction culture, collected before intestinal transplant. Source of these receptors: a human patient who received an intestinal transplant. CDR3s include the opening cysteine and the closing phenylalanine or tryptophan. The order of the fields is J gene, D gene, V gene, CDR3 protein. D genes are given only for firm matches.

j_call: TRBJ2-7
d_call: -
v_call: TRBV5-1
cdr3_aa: CANRGGGPYEQYF

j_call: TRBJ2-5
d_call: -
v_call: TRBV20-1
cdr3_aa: CSASGVETQYF

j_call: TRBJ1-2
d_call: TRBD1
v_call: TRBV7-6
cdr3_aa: CASSSPSGQGARGYTF

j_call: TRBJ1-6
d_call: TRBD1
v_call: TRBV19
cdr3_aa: CASSLTRDRSLYF

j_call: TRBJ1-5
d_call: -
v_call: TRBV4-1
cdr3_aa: CASSQAVGRKNQPQHF

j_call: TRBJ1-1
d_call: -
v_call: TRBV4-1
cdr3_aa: CASSQVLVRNTEAFF

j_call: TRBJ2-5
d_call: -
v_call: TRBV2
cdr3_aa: CASSVKETQYF

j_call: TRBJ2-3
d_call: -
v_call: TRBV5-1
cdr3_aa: CASSPRTDTQYF

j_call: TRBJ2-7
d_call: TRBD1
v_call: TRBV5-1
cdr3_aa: CASSLAWGQEAPYLYEQYF

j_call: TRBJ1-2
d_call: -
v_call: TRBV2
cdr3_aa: CASSDLRAQYGYTF

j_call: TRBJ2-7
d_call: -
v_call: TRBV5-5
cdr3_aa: CASSFFTGTPYEQYF

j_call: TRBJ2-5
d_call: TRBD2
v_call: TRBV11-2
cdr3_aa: CASSLGTRVQETQYF